This T cell receptor beta chain was captured by sequencing in a study of T cells in Graves' hyperthyroidism and ophthalmopathy (dated by TCRdb to between 2018 and 2021). Concerning the study at large: Peripheral blood samples were taken at the time of initial diagnosis, prior to any treatment. For training and testing, the approximately 92 patients in the discovery cohort were randomly divided in a 7:3 ratio. Following sampling, methimazole starting at 30 mg daily was given to hyperthyroidism patients, and high-dose intravenous methylprednisolone was given to ophthalmopathy patients. In roughly six Graves' hyperthyroidism patients, the study also compared T-cell repertoires from thyroid tissue with T-cell repertoires from blood. The paper reports TCR Vbeta CDR3 sequencing of about 140 peripheral blood samples: 43 ophthalmopathy, around 80 hyperthyroidism and approximately 17 progressor patients. TCR V-J signatures able to tell the groups apart were searched for in a discovery cohort of approximately 95 patients, of whom about 40 had Graves' ophthalmopathy and some 60 had stable Graves' hyperthyroidism. An independent validation cohort of under 20 hyperthyroidism patients and about 15 patients who later progressed to ophthalmopathy tested prospective prediction of ophthalmopathy.

The TCR beta CDR3 regions were amplified from RNA transcripts. The first round of RT-PCR for the TCR CDR3 was performed with the HTBI primer set and the Qiagen OneStep RT-PCR kit. Libraries were constructed in a second round of multiplex PCR, after which size selection and purification were carried out. Libraries were sequenced paired-end with 100 bp reads on an Illumina HiSeq2000. The authors' analysis ran thus. SOAPnuke was used to process the raw data, throwing out any read that contained adapters or uncalled bases, had a mean Phred below 15, or lacked an exact constant-primer or identifier match. COPE v1.2.5 was used to merge high-quality paired reads, and clonotypes were defined as unique nucleotide sequences. Clonotypes were aligned to IMGT TRBV, TRBD and TRBJ reference segments using MiTCR v1.1. The analysis was restricted to V-J combinations with a frequency above 0.0001, which together covered about 99% of the repertoires. A TCS score was defined as the ratio between F50 (clonal expansion) and ExV (chaos), using BLOSUM62-based TCRdist between CDR3 peptides within each V-J. Welch's t-statistics and random forest reduced roughly 540 V-J features to 13, which were used in a naive Bayes classifier (R e1071). TCRdb applied fastp at Q25 and MiXCR to the public reads, then kept only in-frame beta chains. Each entry is one CDR3 protein sequence, shown with its most common DNA and genes. For this entry, the V and J calls and clone size follow TCRdb and not the study's own pipeline. The table for this sample lists nearly 600,000 distinct CDR3 sequences; approximately 13% of them were counted only once. Less than 6% of the sample comes from the top ten.

Hyperthyroidism patients were newly diagnosed, with disease duration under 2 months, and aged 18 to 65 years. Patients with uncontrolled infections, other autoimmune diseases, pregnancy or lactation were excluded. Diagnoses relied on clinical symptoms, serum thyroxine and TRAb, thyroid ultrasound and orbital computed tomography. Blood from progressor patients was collected at the time of first diagnosis with hyperthyroidism, before any ophthalmopathy symptoms had appeared. Ficoll-Paque density gradient centrifugation was used to isolate PBMCs from about 9.4 ml of fresh peripheral blood. Progressor patients were first diagnosed with Graves' hyperthyroidism and then developed ophthalmopathy during follow-up. Total RNA was extracted using Trizol reagent, and RNA quality was assessed on an Agilent 2100 Bioanalyzer. This clonotype was seen a few times. This receptor's antigen is unknown. The record has no base qualities; no much larger clone is one base away.

V loses 0 bases, J loses 9 bases, and the germline ends lie 9 bases apart. The CDR3 runs 13 amino acids, cysteine and phenylalanine included. Of the read, only the CDR3 DNA is kept; its 39 bases are in frame from base 1. Via the germline V gene, CDR1 is MGHRA and CDR2 YSYEKL. Here is what the overall study found, with its caveats: Blood samples also contained most of the expanded thyroid clonotypes (frequency above 0.001), which suggests that blood repertoires may reflect thyroid immune responses. Sample size was not statistically predetermined, and blinding of investigators to group allocation was not performed. A model built on a 13 V-J signature distinguished ophthalmopathy from stable hyperthyroidism, reaching 85% to 90% sensitivity and under 84% specificity in cross-validation and 80%/75% in testing. In validation, the model predicted progression to ophthalmopathy with approximately 69% sensitivity and around 72% specificity, a median of 6.5 months before onset.

Sequenced input: blood. The clonotype comes from a woman between 25 and 40 years old with Graves' hyperthyroidism that later progressed to Graves' ophthalmopathy. The chain was built from TRBV4-1 and TRBJ2-1; the D gene lacks a confident call. The DNA sequence reads TGCGCCAGCAGCCAAGATGAAATTGGTGAGCAGTTCTTC. Translated, this is CASSQDEIGEQFF.